One sample yielded the 4 T cell receptor beta chains listed below, sequenced in a study of PD-1 blockade in classical Hodgkin lymphoma (dated by TCRdb to 2018 to 2021). Libraries were made using the immunoSEQ multiplex PCR assay. Drawn from immuneACCESS, this table holds only the in-frame rearrangements with V and J called that TCRdb kept. Clones are partly lost; checked studies trace under half to an unresolved V gene and leave the rest unexplained. In this sample the table shows roughly 11,000 clones, around 82% of which occur a single time. Of the sample, around 42% is held by the ten largest clones. Reading the label with the study, this specimen's time point is: cycle 1 day 1 (C1D1), immediately before nivolumab initiation. All trial patients had relapsed after autologous stem cell transplantation, with cohorts A, B and C differing in prior brentuximab vedotin exposure. CD8+ T cells were purified from thawed PBMCs by magnetic negative selection with a Miltenyi CD8+ T cell isolation kit.

The specimen was CD8+ T cells from blood, collected at baseline. The source is a human donor with classical Hodgkin lymphoma.

The J gene is TRBJ1-1, the V gene TRBV9; D is unclear. CDR3 length equals 13 residues. The germline CDR1 and CDR2 sequences are SGDLS and YYNGEE. V gave up 0 bases and J gave up 3 bases, with 6 bases separating them. The CDR3, as DNA: TGTGCCAGCAGCGTAGATTGGTACACTGAAGCTTTCTTT. Translation: CASSVDWYTEAFF.

The genes are TRBV29-1 and TRBJ2-7; D ambiguous. V dropped 0 bases and J dropped 0 bases, with 12 bases sitting between them. This CDR3 is 15 amino acids long. Germline values: CDR1 SQVTM, CDR2 ANQGSEA. This CDR3 is CSVEEAQAASYEQYF. The CDR3 DNA sequence: TGCAGCGTTGAAGAAGCCCAGGCCGCCTCCTACGAGCAGTACTTC.

Only one count was recorded for this clone. The chain couples TRBV30 to TRBJ2-7; unclear D gene. Trimming removed 5 bases at V and 2 bases at J, with 10 bases between. CDR3 length equals 12 residues. CDR1 is GTSNPN, CDR2 SVGIG, per germline (reference sequence). The CDR3 DNA sequence: TGTGCCTGGGGTTCTGGGGCCTACGAGCAGTACTTC. This translates into CAWGSGAYEQYF. The full variable domain, in which reference TRBV30 and TRBJ2-7 provide the parts outside the CDR3, is SQTIHQWPATLVQPVGSPLSLECTVEGTSNPNLYWYRQAAGRGLQLLFYSVGIGQISSEVPQNLSASRPQDRQFILSSKKLLLSDSGFYLCAWGSGAYEQYFGPGTRLTVT.

This chain links TRBV7-2 with TRBJ2-7; 11 bases are a match to TRBD2. Germline V gene lookup returns CDR1 SGHTA and CDR2 FQGNSA. The CDR3 totals 16 residues. V was clipped by 5 bases and J by 1 base; unmatched bases: 7. The CDR3 loop is CASSGPGLAASYEQYF. DNA for the CDR3: TGTGCCAGCAGCGGACCGGGACTAGCGGCATCCTACGAGCAGTACTTC.